This record looks at one T cell receptor beta chain sequence and its context. The antigen is undetermined. This sample is drawn from a study of shared clonotypes between healthy human individuals. Study results and caveats: The authors sampled blood alone, and tissue repertoires likely differ. For naive CD4 cells, roughly 5% of clonotypes were shared across a few donors.

Deep was the level used in running the assay. In the original workflow: Junction-only immunoSEQ sequences carried no quality scores, so filtering differed. Data came from immunoSEQ multiplex PCR; TCRdb stores just in-frame clones and leaves some out. V, J and clone size were drawn from that table, and D and trimming were deduced from the DNA. The sample contains roughly 650,000 clones, around 96% of which appear only once. CDR1 and CDR2 from the germline V gene are SGHVS and FQNEAQ. J was trimmed by 6 bases and V by 4 bases; bases with no gene match: 6. This CDR3 has 14 amino acids. The naive CD8 subset, CD45RO-negative cells positively selected for CCR7, excluded terminally differentiated effector memory CD45RA+ cells.

This clonotype originated in a woman aged 25 to 39 in good health. The sequenced sample consisted of naive CD8+ T cells sorted from blood. V gene TRBV7-8 combines with J gene TRBJ1-2; 9 bases are a match to TRBD1. CDR3 region: CASSSPGQGNGYTF. In DNA, the CDR3 is TGTGCCAGCAGCTCCCCGGGACAGGGAAATGGCTACACCTTC.